What follows is one T cell receptor (beta chain) and its context. The sample is drawn from a study of cytomegalovirus exposure and HLA in healthy donors. The CDR3 is made up of 18 amino acids. Trimming at V came to 0 bases and at J to 0 bases, leaving 6 bases not matched to a gene. Germline CDR1 is LGHNT and CDR2 is FRNRAP. Vbeta (60) and Jbeta (13) primers were used in the PCR. The method was immunoSEQ multiplex PCR; TCRdb's version includes in-frame clones alone and lacks a portion of them. The profile covers about 220,000 clones, with roughly 82% appearing a single time and 6% taken by the ten largest. Every donor was a healthy person donating bone marrow.

The chain is built from TRBV12-5 and TRBJ2-3, with TRBD2 matching over 10 bases. This TCR was sampled from a man aged 40-55 years in good health and CMV-seropositive. The sequencing input was PBMCs. DNA for the CDR3: TGTGCTAGTGGTTTGGTGGCTAGCGGGAGCACGAGCACAGATACGCAGTATTTT. Translating gives CASGLVASGSTSTDTQYF.